This TCR beta chain derives from a study of T cell responses to AZD1222 COVID-19 vaccine. Study-wide findings and caveats: Repertoire sampling was restricted to post-peak T cell response timepoints. A reported finding is that nearly half of spike-specific TCRs target unmutated variant regions. Two AZD1222 administrations were followed by greater Spike-specific TCR breadth and depth.

Both about-4-week and about-12-week second-dose recipients were combined. The table came from immunoSEQ multiplex PCR; TCRdb's copy has only in-frame clones and leaves some out. The sample has about 170,000 clones, around 85% seen once. A single count supports this clone. The target antigen is unknown. The V end lost 3 bases, the J end lost 6 bases, and 23 bases lay between the germline ends. Per germline, CDR1 LNHNV and CDR2 YYDKDF (reference sequence). This CDR3 comprises 17 residues. The V call is TRBV15, the J call TRBJ1-2, with a tentative D call TRBD1 (5 bases). This clonotype was sampled from an adult who received the AZD1222 COVID-19 vaccine. Material: peripheral blood, obtained 28 days after the second AZD1222 dose. DNA for the CDR3: TGTGCCACCAGCAGGATCCTAGTACAGGTCGGGGAAAATGGCTACACCTTC. This translates into CATSRILVQVGENGYTF.